The rows below give T cell receptor beta chains drawn from one sample of a study of Ad26.COV2.S vaccination and SARS-CoV-2 variants. The protocol was immunoSEQ multiplex PCR, while the TCRdb copy is restricted to in-frame clones and leaves out a portion. The sample includes about 480,000 clones, around nine tenths of them seen just once. The sequenced sample was peripheral blood, obtained in a trial of Ad26.COV2.S vaccine versus placebo. All receptors derive from a person between 18 and 65 years old who received the Ad26.COV2.S COVID-19 vaccine or a placebo. CDR3s include the opening cysteine and the closing phenylalanine or tryptophan. D genes are given only for firm matches. Clone size is stated in some rows and not others, as once, few, many or a class when expanded.

size	V	J	D	DNA	CDR3
-	TRBV28	TRBJ1-5	-	TGTGCCAGCTACCAGGCCTCCGGAGGGCATCAGCCCCAGCATTTT	CASYQASGGHQPQHF
-	TRBV4-2	TRBJ2-3	-	TGTGCCAGCAGCCTCGGCGCCGGAGATACGCAGTATTTT	CASSLGAGDTQYF
-	TRBV5-1	TRBJ2-7	TRBD1	TGCGCCAGCAAGATCAGTCAGGGGGCGGGAGAGCAGTACTTC	CASKISQGAGEQYF
-	TRBV12-3/TRBV12-4	TRBJ2-7	-	TGTGCCAGCAGTTTTGGGATTAGCTACGAGCAGTACTTC	CASSFGISYEQYF
-	TRBV19	TRBJ1-2	-	TGTGCCAGTAGTATTAACTATGGCTACACCTTC	CASSINYGYTF
-	TRBV28	TRBJ2-2	-	TGTGCCAGCAGTCACCGAATCCGGGTCCAGACCGGGGAGCTGTTTTTT	CASSHRIRVQTGELFF
-	TRBV3-1/TRBV3-2	TRBJ2-7	-	TGTGCCAGCAGCCCCGGGACTCCCACCTACTACGAGCAGTACTTC	CASSPGTPTYYEQYF
-	TRBV5-4	TRBJ2-7	-	TGTGCCAGCAGCTTGGACAGCCGGTCCGAGCAGTACTTC	CASSLDSRSEQYF
once	TRBV18	TRBJ2-7	-	TGTGCCAGCTCACCACCTTCGCGACAGGGACTGGCTTTC	CASSPPSRQGLAF
-	TRBV18	TRBJ2-7	-	TGTGCCAGCTCACCAATAACGGAGGGCGAGCAGTACTTC	CASSPITEGEQYF
once	TRBV5-6	TRBJ2-3	-	TGTGCCAGCAGCTCCCTGGCGGAGAACACAGATACGCAGTATTTT	CASSSLAENTDTQYF
-	TRBV6-6	TRBJ1-3	-	TGTGCCAGCAGTTTAGGTCGTGGAAACACCATATATTTT	CASSLGRGNTIYF
-	TRBV6-5	TRBJ2-5	TRBD2	TGTGCCAGCAAAAAAAGGACTAGCGCCCAAGAGACCCAGTACTTC	CASKKRTSAQETQYF
once	TRBV9	TRBJ1-2	-	TGTGCCAGCAGCCCCCTCCAGAGGGCAGCCAACTATGGCTACACCTTC	CASSPLQRAANYGYTF
once	TRBV30	TRBJ1-6	-	TGTGCCTGGAGTGCGGGGTTGGATTCACCCCTCCACTTT	CAWSAGLDSPLHF
-	TRBV30	TRBJ2-2	-	TGTGCCTGGAGCTTGGGACTGACGAACGGGGAGCTGTTTTTT	CAWSLGLTNGELFF
-	TRBV30	TRBJ1-4	-	TGTGCCTGGAGGGGGGGGTTCGCAACTAATGAAAAACTGTTTTTT	CAWRGGFATNEKLFF
few	TRBV6-1	TRBJ1-5	-	TGTGCCAGCAGTGAAGCCCGAGGGCAGCCCCAGCATTTT	CASSEARGQPQHF
once	TRBV13	TRBJ2-3	-	TGTGCCAGCAGCCGGGACAACACAGATACGCAGTATTTT	CASSRDNTDTQYF
few	TRBV5-1	TRBJ2-2	-	TGCGCCAGCAGCCCTATCGTTATGCCCTCCGGGGAGCTGTTTTTT	CASSPIVMPSGELFF
-	TRBV28	TRBJ1-2	-	TGTGCCAGCAGTGCCCGGGGGGGTGGCTACACCTTC	CASSARGGGYTF
-	TRBV29-1	TRBJ2-2	-	TGCAGCGTTGAAGACAGGTACACCGGGGAGCTGTTTTTT	CSVEDRYTGELFF
once	TRBV18	TRBJ1-5	-	TGTGCCAGCTCACCGGTAGGATCCAATCAGCCCCAGCATTTT	CASSPVGSNQPQHF
-	TRBV12-3/TRBV12-4	TRBJ1-2	-	TGTGCCAGCAGTTTAACCTGGAACTATGGCTACACCTTC	CASSLTWNYGYTF
-	TRBV27	TRBJ2-1	-	TGTGCCAGCAGTCCTGGCAACGGCAATGAGCAGTTCTTC	CASSPGNGNEQFF
-	TRBV30	TRBJ2-2	TRBD2	TGTGCCTGGAGTCCCCTGGGGGGGAGGAGCACCGGGGAGCTGTTTTTT	CAWSPLGGRSTGELFF
-	TRBV27	TRBJ2-7	TRBD1	TGTGCCAGCAGTCTCACAGGGGGCGGGTACGAGCAGTACTTC	CASSLTGGGYEQYF
-	TRBV14	TRBJ2-7	-	TGTGCCAGCAGCCTTGGCCTAAAAACCTACGAGCAGTACTTC	CASSLGLKTYEQYF
-	TRBV5-4	TRBJ2-1	-	TGTGCCAGCAGCTTGGTTGGTGATGAGCAGTTCTTC	CASSLVGDEQFF
-	TRBV7-9	TRBJ1-1	-	TGTGCCAGCAGCTTCGGCCCGGAACTTGGTGGGAACACTGAAGCTTTCTTT	CASSFGPELGGNTEAFF
-	TRBV6-2/TRBV6-3	TRBJ1-1	-	TGTGCCAGCAGTTATCCAAATTCCGATGAAGCTTTCTTT	CASSYPNSDEAFF
-	TRBV6-1	TRBJ2-4	-	TGTGCCAGCAGTGAAGCGAGGACTCTAGCCAAAAACATTCAGTACTTC	CASSEARTLAKNIQYF
-	TRBV19	TRBJ2-1	TRBD2	TGTGCCAGTAGTATAACTAGCGGGGGCAATGAGCAGTTCTTC	CASSITSGGNEQFF